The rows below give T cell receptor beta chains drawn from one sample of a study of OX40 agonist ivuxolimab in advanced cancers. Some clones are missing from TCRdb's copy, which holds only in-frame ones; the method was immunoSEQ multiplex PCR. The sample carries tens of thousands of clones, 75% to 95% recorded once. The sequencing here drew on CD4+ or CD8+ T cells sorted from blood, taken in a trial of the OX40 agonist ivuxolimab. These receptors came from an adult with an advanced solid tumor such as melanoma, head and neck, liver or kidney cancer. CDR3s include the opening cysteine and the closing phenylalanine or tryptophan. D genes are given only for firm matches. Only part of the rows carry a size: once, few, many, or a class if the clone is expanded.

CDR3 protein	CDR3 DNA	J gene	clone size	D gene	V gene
CASSDPQTENIQYF	TGTGCCAGCAGTGACCCACAGACAGAAAACATTCAGTACTTC	TRBJ2-4	once	.	TRBV6-1
CASSQDTAFPSYEQYF	TGCGCCAGCAGCCAAGATACAGCCTTCCCCTCCTACGAGCAGTACTTC	TRBJ2-7	.	.	TRBV4-1
CASSVGAGGTYEQYF	TGTGCCAGCAGCGTCGGAGCCGGGGGGACCTACGAGCAGTACTTC	TRBJ2-7	.	TRBD2	TRBV9
CASTIYRGHYEQYF	TGTGCCAGCACGATCTACAGGGGCCACTACGAGCAGTACTTC	TRBJ2-7	.	TRBD1	TRBV5-4
CASSQGTTSGTYEQYF	TGCGCCAGCAGCCAAGGGACGACTAGCGGGACTTACGAGCAGTACTTC	TRBJ2-7	.	TRBD2	TRBV4-1
CASSFWREGREQYF	TGTGCCAGCAGTTTTTGGCGGGAGGGGAGGGAGCAGTACTTC	TRBJ2-7	.	TRBD2	TRBV28
CASSLPGTGSYEQYF	TGTGCCAGCAGCTTACCCGGGACAGGGAGCTACGAGCAGTACTTC	TRBJ2-7	.	TRBD1	TRBV5-5
CASSLSDGEAFF	TGTGCCAGCAGTTTGTCGGACGGTGAAGCTTTCTTT	TRBJ1-1	once	.	TRBV27
CASSQVSDRSSTQYF	TGCGCCAGCAGCCAAGTGTCTGACAGAAGTAGTACGCAGTATTTT	TRBJ2-3	.	.	TRBV4-3
CASSGDRGYQAFF	TGTGCCAGCAGTGGGGACAGGGGGTATCAAGCTTTCTTT	TRBJ1-1	.	TRBD1	TRBV5-4
CASSQGTGGFYGYTF	TGTGCCAGCAGCCAGGGGACAGGGGGTTTCTATGGCTACACCTTC	TRBJ1-2	once	TRBD1	TRBV11-2
CASSFRRANTGELFF	TGTGCCAGCAGCTTCCGTAGGGCGAACACCGGGGAGCTGTTTTTT	TRBJ2-2	.	.	TRBV13
CASSLAGRLREANEQFF	TGTGCCAGCAGCCTAGCAGGTCGGTTGCGGGAGGCTAATGAGCAGTTCTTC	TRBJ2-1	.	TRBD2	TRBV7-9
CASSRTGREQYF	TGCGCCAGCAGTAGGACAGGGCGCGAGCAGTACTTC	TRBJ2-7	once	TRBD1	TRBV10-1
CASSSGQGASGYTF	TGTGCCAGCAGTTCCGGACAGGGGGCGTCCGGCTACACCTTC	TRBJ1-2	.	TRBD1	TRBV6-5
CASSSEGQGGQPQHF	TGTGCCAGCAGCTCAGAGGGGCAGGGAGGCCAGCCCCAGCATTTT	TRBJ1-5	.	.	TRBV4-2
CASSQGGGVDEQYF	TGCGCCAGCAGCCAAGGTGGGGGGGTCGACGAGCAGTACTTC	TRBJ2-7	.	TRBD2	TRBV4-1
CASSILAGTLGEQYF	TGTGCCAGCAGCATCCTAGCGGGGACCCTCGGCGAGCAGTACTTC	TRBJ2-7	.	TRBD2	TRBV11-2
CSVDWDLQETQYF	TGCAGCGTTGATTGGGACTTACAAGAGACCCAATACTTC	TRBJ2-5	.	.	TRBV29-1
CASSPDPFLAGGPNEQFF	TGTGCCAGCAGTCCTGATCCTTTCCTAGCGGGAGGCCCGAATGAGCAGTTCTTC	TRBJ2-1	.	TRBD2	TRBV27
CASSLTRGDRSQPQHF	TGTGCCAGCAGTCTCACACGAGGGGACAGATCTCAGCCCCAGCATTTT	TRBJ1-5	.	TRBD1	TRBV28
CASSFGGTDTQYF	TGTGCCAGCAGTTTTGGGGGCACAGATACGCAGTATTTT	TRBJ2-3	once	.	TRBV27
CASSDWTSEQYF	TGTGCCAGCAGCGACTGGACTAGCGAGCAGTACTTC	TRBJ2-7	.	TRBD2	TRBV11-2
CASRTSSGGYNEQFF	TGTGCCAGTAGAACCTCTAGTGGGGGCTACAATGAGCAGTTCTTC	TRBJ2-1	.	.	TRBV19
CSVASIGLAAEVGTDTQYF	TGCAGCGTTGCGTCGATCGGACTAGCGGCAGAGGTGGGCACAGATACGCAGTATTTT	TRBJ2-3	few	TRBD2	TRBV29-1
CASSAWDRGRETQYF	TGTGCCAGCAGCGCGTGGGACAGGGGGCGAGAGACCCAGTACTTC	TRBJ2-5	.	TRBD1	TRBV7-7
CASSVKAIDPWDGKLFF	TGTGCCAGCAGCGTAAAAGCTATCGACCCCTGGGATGGAAAACTGTTTTTT	TRBJ1-4	.	.	TRBV9
CASRWDRGQPQHF	TGTGCCAGCAGATGGGACAGGGGTCAGCCCCAGCATTTT	TRBJ1-5	.	TRBD1	TRBV28
CASSLDRQPWEEAFF	TGTGCCAGCAGTTTGGATAGACAGCCGTGGGAAGAAGCTTTCTTT	TRBJ1-1	.	.	TRBV28
CASSQSDSYSNQPQHF	TGCGCCAGCAGCCAATCAGACAGTTATAGCAATCAGCCCCAGCATTTT	TRBJ1-5	.	.	TRBV4-1
CASSQEKGQLNQPQHF	TGTGCCAGCAGCCAAGAGAAGGGACAGCTTAATCAGCCCCAGCATTTT	TRBJ1-5	.	TRBD1	TRBV4-2
CASGTGYGYTF	TGTGCAAGCGGGACAGGCTATGGCTACACCTTC	TRBJ1-2	.	TRBD1	TRBV6-1
CASRPDRGGLNTEAFF	TGTGCCAGCAGACCAGACAGGGGGGGCCTGAACACTGAAGCTTTCTTT	TRBJ1-1	.	TRBD1	TRBV28
CASSQERDLSSTDTQYF	TGCGCCAGCAGCCAAGAACGGGACCTTTCTAGCACAGATACGCAGTATTTT	TRBJ2-3	.	.	TRBV4-3
CASSVGETLEGETQYF	TGTGCCAGCAGTGTGGGGGAGACACTAGAGGGTGAGACCCAGTACTTC	TRBJ2-5	.	.	TRBV28
CASSLWLPEQFF	TGTGCCAGCAGCTTGTGGCTTCCTGAGCAGTTCTTC	TRBJ2-1	.	.	TRBV7-8
CASSKRTGGNEQFF	TGTGCCAGCAGCAAACGGACAGGGGGAAATGAGCAGTTCTTC	TRBJ2-1	.	TRBD1	TRBV7-6
CASSLGGIALPGEQYF	TGCGCCAGCAGCCTCGGCGGTATAGCCCTACCAGGCGAGCAGTACTTC	TRBJ2-7	.	.	TRBV4-1
CASSEAPGGQPQHF	TGTGCCAGCAGTGAGGCCCCGGGGGGTCAGCCCCAGCATTTT	TRBJ1-5	medium-sized	.	TRBV6-4
CSVETGDNYGYTF	TGCAGCGTTGAAACAGGGGATAACTATGGCTACACCTTC	TRBJ1-2	.	TRBD1	TRBV29-1
CSVETGRSYEQYF	TGCAGCGTTGAGACAGGGAGGTCCTACGAGCAGTACTTC	TRBJ2-7	.	.	TRBV29-1
CASSLDRISGNTIYF	TGTGCCAGCAGCTTAGACAGGATCTCTGGAAACACCATATATTTT	TRBJ1-3	.	.	TRBV7-2
CASSTTGTSYGYTF	TGTGCCAGCAGCACAACCGGGACGTCCTATGGCTACACCTTC	TRBJ1-2	.	.	TRBV5-6
CASSTGTPLEQYF	TGTGCCAGCAGCACCGGGACACCGTTAGAGCAGTACTTC	TRBJ2-7	.	.	TRBV7-9
CASSQIGTLDEKLFF	TGCGCCAGCAGCCAAATCGGGACTTTAGATGAAAAACTGTTTTTT	TRBJ1-4	.	.	TRBV4-1
CASSTKSLAGTLSYEQYF	TGTGCCAGCAGCACAAAGAGCCTAGCGGGAACCCTTTCCTACGAGCAGTACTTC	TRBJ2-7	.	TRBD2	TRBV11-3
CASSTNSEQYF	TGCGCCAGCAGCACAAATAGCGAGCAGTACTTC	TRBJ2-7	.	.	TRBV5-1
CASSLSGTGSDEQYF	TGTGCCAGCAGCTTGTCCGGGACAGGGAGCGACGAGCAGTACTTC	TRBJ2-7	.	TRBD1	TRBV5-8
CASSWRRGINTEAFF	TGTGCCAGCAGCTGGCGAAGAGGGATAAACACTGAAGCTTTCTTT	TRBJ1-1	.	.	TRBV7-9
CASSLNRIQETQYF	TGTGCCAGCAGCTTAAATAGGATTCAAGAGACCCAGTACTTC	TRBJ2-5	.	.	TRBV7-6